The rows below give T cell receptor beta chains drawn from one sample of a study of shared T cell receptors in the human thymus. This table comes from immunoSEQ multiplex PCR, and its TCRdb copy is limited to in-frame clones, with some not included. Among roughly 550,000 clones listed, approximately 80% were seen once. The same specimen was also included in a second study, on human thymus T cells.

The specimen was thymocytes. The receptors here all came from a boy in the first two years of life with a congenital heart defect. CDR3s leave out the opening cysteine and the closing phenylalanine or tryptophan. The order of the fields is J gene, V gene, clone size, CDR3 protein. The size of a clone is reported for some rows only, either as once, few or many, or as a class for expanded clones.

>TRBJ2-5|TRBV6-6|-
ASSYGVRGQETQY
>TRBJ2-3|TRBV19|few
ASSMNLVLGTDTQY
>TRBJ2-7|TRBV6-6|-
ASSYRGQSWEQY
>TRBJ1-5|TRBV18|-
ASSPRRGQPQH
>TRBJ2-6|TRBV7-6|once
ASSLETGFGANVLT
>TRBJ2-1|TRBV5-1|-
ASSPHGREVSLGYNEQF
>TRBJ2-1|TRBV9|-
ASSVDRTSVYNEQF
>TRBJ2-6|TRBV6-4|-
ASSDSSDRGPSGANVLT
>TRBJ2-1|TRBV7-6|few
ASSLGTSGGGNEQF
>TRBJ2-3|TRBV4-3|-
ASSQDPPGLATLDTQY
>TRBJ2-7|TRBV27|-
ASSRGGTEPYEQY
>TRBJ1-3|TRBV27|-
ASSSIHDSGNTIY